This T cell receptor beta chain was sequenced for a study of blood T cell repertoires in COVID-19. The method was immunoSEQ multiplex PCR; TCRdb's version includes in-frame clones alone and lacks a portion of them. Of 200,000 to 300,000 clones listed, 75% to 90% are singletons. Germline CDR1 reads SGHTA; CDR2 reads FQGNSA. Trimming removed 3 bases from V and 7 bases from J, with 13 bases in between. This CDR3 is built from 14 residues. This chain links TRBV7-2 with TRBJ2-1; D possibly corresponds to TRBD1 (5 bases). The source is a woman in her 40s who had recovered from COVID-19. The specimen was peripheral blood. This CDR3 reads CASSFRSGWNEQFF. CDR3 nucleotide sequence: TGTGCCAGCAGCTTCCGTTCAGGGTGGAATGAGCAGTTCTTC.